The TCR beta chain described here comes from a study of CD8 T cells in ankylosing spondylitis. Regarding the study as a whole: In ankylosing spondylitis blood, a motif of roughly eight highly homologous TCR beta variants appeared characteristic.

It was by quantitative 5'-RACE with molecular barcodes that TCR beta libraries were made. One entry per CDR3 protein results from TCRdb running MiXCR on the 5' RACE reads. This table holds over 200,000 distinct CDR3 sequences, around 16% found once. Notes on this clonotype: Its antigen is unknown.

V was shortened by 0 bases and J by 3 bases, with 12 bases between the two germline ends. CDR1 and CDR2 from the germline V gene are SGHAT and FQNNGV. The CDR3 runs to 15 residues. Sequenced input: blood, either unsorted or a sorted T cell fraction (not recorded which). This sequence was found in a male donor with ankylosing spondylitis. V usage is TRBV11-2 and J usage is TRBJ2-7; no reliable D call. Here the CDR3 reads CASSLDRALGYEQYF. Written as DNA, the CDR3 is TGTGCCAGCAGCTTAGATCGGGCCCTCGGCTACGAGCAGTACTTC.